Listed below are T cell receptor beta chains from one sample, sequenced in a study of multiple sclerosis patients with progressive multifocal leukoencephalopathy. Measured with immunoSEQ multiplex PCR; TCRdb has only the in-frame clones, and not every one. The table includes tens of thousands of clones, 89% detected once. The sample consisted of PBMCs. The receptors originated from a human donor with multiple sclerosis. CDR3s include the opening cysteine and the closing phenylalanine or tryptophan. A D gene is named only where the DNA matches it firmly. Clone size appears in some rows only: once, few, many, or a class for an expanded clone.

TRBV27	TRBD2	14	.	TRBJ2-7	TGTGCCAGCACTCCGCCGGGACTAAGATACGAGCAGTACTTC	CASTPPGLRYEQYF
TRBV2	.	15	.	TRBJ2-7	TGTGCCAGCAGTCAAGGCCGATCGACGACAGGCGAGCAGTACTTC	CASSQGRSTTGEQYF
TRBV29-1	.	14	.	TRBJ1-2	TGCAGCGTTGAAGTATTGGGACCTAACTATGGCTACACCTTC	CSVEVLGPNYGYTF
TRBV28	.	16	.	TRBJ2-1	TGTGCCAGCAGTCCCGGAGGGGTCAGCTCCTACAATGAGCAGTTCTTC	CASSPGGVSSYNEQFF
TRBV7-9	.	15	.	TRBJ2-1	TGTGCCAGCAGCTTAGCGTCAGGACAGACCAATGAGCAGTTCTTC	CASSLASGQTNEQFF
TRBV6-1	.	15	.	TRBJ1-3	TGTGCCAGCAGTGGCGAGGGGCGAGGAGGAAACACCATATATTTT	CASSGEGRGGNTIYF
TRBV4-2	.	17	.	TRBJ2-3	TGTGCCAGCAGCCAAGGAAAAGCGATACCCTCAGCAGATACGCAGTATTTT	CASSQGKAIPSADTQYF
TRBV27	TRBD1	17	.	TRBJ2-7	TGTGCCAGCAGTTTATGGCCCGGCGACAGGGGACCCTACGAGCAGTACTTC	CASSLWPGDRGPYEQYF
TRBV6-6	.	11	.	TRBJ1-1	TGTGCCAGCAGTTACGGTCAGGAAGCTTTCTTT	CASSYGQEAFF
TRBV10-3	TRBD1	17	few	TRBJ1-4	TGTGCCATCAGTGAGTCAGGCCCGGGACAGGGGTACGAAAAACTGTTTTTT	CAISESGPGQGYEKLFF
TRBV28	.	12	.	TRBJ2-7	TGTGCCAGCAGTTTAGAAGGGTACGAGCAGTACTTC	CASSLEGYEQYF
TRBV30	.	10	.	TRBJ1-1	TGTGCCTTTCGGTCTGCTGAAGCTTTCTTT	CAFRSAEAFF
TRBV7-9	.	12	.	TRBJ2-3	TGTGCCCTTGCCGTTGGCACAGATACGCAGTATTTT	CALAVGTDTQYF
TRBV5-1	.	14	.	TRBJ2-3	TGCGCCAGCAGCTCCCAGACCAGCACAGATACGCAGTATTTT	CASSSQTSTDTQYF
TRBV25-1	TRBD2	15	once	TRBJ2-7	TGTGCCAGCAGCCGACTAGCGGGAGTCACCTACGAGCAGTACTTC	CASSRLAGVTYEQYF
TRBV28	.	13	.	TRBJ1-5	TGTGCCAGCAGTTACGACAACAATCAGCCCCAGCATTTT	CASSYDNNQPQHF
TRBV5-1	TRBD2	16	.	TRBJ2-3	TGCGCCAGCAGCTTGGCAGGAGCGGGACGCACAGATACGCAGTATTTT	CASSLAGAGRTDTQYF
TRBV7-2	TRBD2	16	.	TRBJ2-1	TGTGCCAGCAGCGGATCCGGGACTAGCGGGTTCAATGAGCAGTTCTTC	CASSGSGTSGFNEQFF
TRBV6-7	.	16	.	TRBJ2-1	TGTGCCAGCAGTTACTGGGATAGCTGCCCCTACAATGAGCAGTTCTTC	CASSYWDSCPYNEQFF
TRBV28	TRBD1	14	.	TRBJ1-5	TGTGCCAGCAGTCCCGGGACAGGCAATCAGCCCCAGCATTTT	CASSPGTGNQPQHF
TRBV6-5	.	14	.	TRBJ1-1	TGTGCCAGCAGGCCCCCGGGGGGAAACACTGAAGCTTTCTTT	CASRPPGGNTEAFF
TRBV7-7	.	13	.	TRBJ2-7	TGTGCCAGCAGCTTAGCGCGATGGAACGAGCAGTACTTC	CASSLARWNEQYF
TRBV19	.	13	.	TRBJ2-7	TGTGCCAGTAGTATTGGGAGCGAGAACGAGCAGTACTTC	CASSIGSENEQYF
TRBV5-8	TRBD2	17	.	TRBJ2-1	TGTGCCAGCAGCTCCCTGACGTGGGAGGGACCCTACAATGAGCAGTTCTTC	CASSSLTWEGPYNEQFF
TRBV5-1	.	16	.	TRBJ1-3	TGCGCCAGCAGCTTGGGGGGACGGAGCTCTGGAAACACCATATATTTT	CASSLGGRSSGNTIYF
TRBV2	.	14	once	TRBJ2-6	TGTGCCAGACCGATACAAAGTCGGGCCAACGTCCTGACTTTC	CARPIQSRANVLTF
TRBV7-6	TRBD1	13	.	TRBJ2-7	TGTGCCAGCAGCTTTGACAGGGCAAACGAGCAGTACTTC	CASSFDRANEQYF